The clone carrying this TCR beta chain has a single count. Its specificity is not known. The data were taken from a study of OX40 agonist ivuxolimab in advanced cancers. Study context: Patients received ivuxolimab, an intravenous treatment, every 2 weeks at 0.01 to 10 mg/kg.

Per the germline V gene, CDR1 is SGHTS and CDR2 is YDEGEE. Trimming pared 3 bases from V and 4 bases from J, leaving 19 bases between. CDR3 length equals 16 residues. Libraries were prepared by immunoSEQ multiplex PCR; TCRdb keeps only in-frame clonotypes and omits some of them. The sample includes some 83,000 clones, 93% seen only once; the top ten take roughly 6.5%. General study results and limits: Clonal expansion by week 6 occurred in CD4+ and CD8+ blood T cells (at 0.1 to 3.0 mg/kg).

This sequence was found in an adult with an advanced solid tumor such as melanoma, head and neck, liver or kidney cancer. The sequencing used CD4+ or CD8+ T cells sorted from blood, collected in a trial of the OX40 agonist ivuxolimab. The V and J genes are TRBV5-8 and TRBJ1-2, with TRBD1 as a possible D gene (6 bases). The CDR3 loop is CASSWGWTAGGYGYTF. DNA for the CDR3: TGTGCCAGCAGCTGGGGGTGGACAGCCGGGGGCTATGGCTACACCTTC.